This T cell receptor (beta chain) was recorded in a study of vaccination and CD4 T cells after COVID-19. Study at large: Post-vaccination specimens were collected at a median of around 72 days following dose two (range 14 to 241). Either a CEFX pool, an HIV-1 Nef pool, or no peptide was added to control cultures.

With respect to this clonotype: Its target is not known.

Stated time point: late sampling 161 to 241 days after vaccination in a few convalescent patients. Treatment in this sample: 10-day PBMC culture with coronavirus spike peptide pools or control peptides (ViraFEST assay). Germline loops: CDR1 LNHNV, CDR2 YYDKDF (reference sequence). CDR3 size: 16 residues. V shed 0 bases and J 9 bases; nucleotides not matched to a gene: 10. Oncomine TCR Beta short-read sequencing was applied to DNA from cultured CD4+ T cells. TCRdb called the PCR reads again in MiXCR, with one record for every CDR3 protein. Of 20,000 to 30,000 distinct CDR3 sequences in the sample, 28% were seen once.

The sequence was collected from a human donor who had recovered from COVID-19. This sample comprised CD4+ T cells from blood, cultured in vitro, obtained about 7 months after SARS-CoV-2 vaccination. The genes are TRBV15 and TRBJ2-1, with TRBD2 matching over 8 bases. The CDR3 loop is CATSRDSGIGVGEQFF. The DNA for the CDR3 is TGTGCCACCAGCAGAGATAGCGGGATAGGAGTAGGTGAGCAGTTCTTC.